Listed below are T cell receptor beta chains from one sample, sequenced in a study of vaccination and CD4 T cells after COVID-19. TCRdb reanalysed the PCR reads using MiXCR and keeps one entry per CDR3 protein. The sample comprises about 15,000 distinct CDR3 sequences, about 42% of which are singletons, and 20% rests with the top ten. These TCRs' antigens remain unknown. Sequencing was performed on cultured CD4+ T cells from blood. These receptors came from a human donor with COVID-19. Both conserved end residues are part of each CDR3. The order of the fields is D gene, J gene, clone size, V gene, CDR3 DNA, CDR3 protein. The D gene is left open where the match is weak. Some rows have no size entry. The others give once, few or many, or a class for an expanded clone.

-	TRBJ1-5	few	TRBV2	TGTGCCAGCAGTGAAAATGTGGGGGGAGGCAATCAGCCCCAGCATTTT	CASSENVGGGNQPQHF
-	TRBJ2-7	-	TRBV7-9	TGTGCCAGCAGCTTAGTTCCCGGGAACAGGGAGTACGAGCAGTACTTC	CASSLVPGNREYEQYF
-	TRBJ2-7	-	TRBV7-9	TGTGCCAGCAGCTACAACAGGGTCCTCGGGCCCTACGAGCAGTACTTC	CASSYNRVLGPYEQYF
TRBD1	TRBJ1-6	-	TRBV18	TGTGCCAGCTCATCAGAACAGGGGAGCAATTCACCCCTCCACTTT	CASSSEQGSNSPLHF
-	TRBJ1-6	-	TRBV20-1	TGCAGTGCCGCCCCGGGGCCCTCCTATAATTCACCCCTCCACTTT	CSAAPGPSYNSPLHF
TRBD2	TRBJ2-7	-	TRBV27	TGTGCCAGCAGTTTTAGCGGGGGGACGATCTCCTACGAGCAGTACTTC	CASSFSGGTISYEQYF
-	TRBJ2-2	-	TRBV5-1	TGCGCCAGCAGCCGGGACGTAGGGACCGGGGAGCTGTTTTTT	CASSRDVGTGELFF
-	TRBJ2-3	-	TRBV20-1	TGCAGTGCTCGAGAGACTAGGAGAGTCGCAGATACGCAGTATTTT	CSARETRRVADTQYF
-	TRBJ2-5	-	TRBV19	TGTGCCAGTAGTGAGACAGGGAGGAGAATAGAGACCCAGTACTTC	CASSETGRRIETQYF
-	TRBJ2-2	few	TRBV7-2	TGTGCCAGCAGCTCTCGGTGGGGAGTGAACACCGGGGAGCTGTTTTTT	CASSSRWGVNTGELFF
-	TRBJ1-1	-	TRBV28	TGTGCCAGCAGTTTAAGGGGAACAGGCCGGGACACTGAAGCTTTCTTT	CASSLRGTGRDTEAFF
-	TRBJ1-4	few	TRBV15	TGTGCCACCAGCAATGGACAGATATCTAATGAAAAACTGTTTTTT	CATSNGQISNEKLFF
TRBD1	TRBJ1-6	few	TRBV27	TGTGCCAGCAGTAGACAGGGGAATAATTCACCCCTCCACTTT	CASSRQGNNSPLHF
TRBD1	TRBJ1-2	-	TRBV29-1	TGCAGCGGGGACAGCCGTTCGAGCGGCTACACCTTC	CSGDSRSSGYTF
-	TRBJ1-3	-	TRBV7-2	TGTGCCAGCAGCCGATCAGGGGTCTCTGGAAACACCATATATTTT	CASSRSGVSGNTIYF
TRBD1	TRBJ1-4	few	TRBV19	TGTGCCAGTGGGGAGGACAGGGCTGGTGAAAAACTGTTTTTT	CASGEDRAGEKLFF
-	TRBJ2-7	-	TRBV12-3/TRBV12-4	TGTGCCAGCACTCCCGGAAGGGACGAGCAGTACTTC	CASTPGRDEQYF
-	TRBJ2-7	-	TRBV7-9	TGTGCCAGCAGCTTAGACGGCAGGGCCCTCGAGCAGTACTTC	CASSLDGRALEQYF
-	TRBJ2-4	few	TRBV6-5	TGTGCCAGCAGTTCGGGCATCCGAGAGTACTTC	CASSSGIREYF
-	TRBJ2-5	-	TRBV7-2	TGTGCCAGCAGCTTACAGGAGCTAGGTAAAGAGACCCAGTACTTC	CASSLQELGKETQYF
-	TRBJ1-6	few	TRBV19	TGTGCCAGTAGTCGGGATCAGGGAGGGTCCTATAATTCACCCCTCCACTTT	CASSRDQGGSYNSPLHF
-	TRBJ2-1	-	TRBV7-9	TGTGCCAGCAGCTCAGCAGACAGAAATGAGCAGTTCTTC	CASSSADRNEQFF
-	TRBJ1-6	-	TRBV11-2	TGTGCCAGCAGCTTATTAGGCAGTTCTAATTCGGCCCTCCACTTT	CASSLLGSSNSALHF
-	TRBJ1-1	-	TRBV6-5	TGTGCCAGCAGTTACTCGAGGTCGGGCAGGAACACTGAAGCTTTCTTT	CASSYSRSGRNTEAFF
TRBD1	TRBJ2-1	medium-sized	TRBV29-1	TGCAGCGTTGATGTGCCGACGGGACAGAACTACAATGAGCAGTTCTTC	CSVDVPTGQNYNEQFF
TRBD1	TRBJ2-5	-	TRBV7-6	TGTGCTAGCAGCATTGGGACAGGACAAGAGACCCAGTACTTC	CASSIGTGQETQYF
TRBD2	TRBJ2-5	-	TRBV5-1	TGCGCCAGCAGCCTAGCGGGGGGGCAAGAGACCCAGTACTTC	CASSLAGGQETQYF
-	TRBJ1-4	-	TRBV6-1	TGTGCCAGCAGTCCCGGGACGGCTAATGAAAAACTGTTTTTT	CASSPGTANEKLFF
-	TRBJ2-7	few	TRBV24-1	TGTGCCACCAGTGATTCGGGGGCCTATTACGAGCAGTACTTC	CATSDSGAYYEQYF
-	TRBJ1-6	few	TRBV20-1	TGCAGTGCTAGAGAAGGCAGCAGCTCCTATAATTCACCCCTCCACTTT	CSAREGSSSYNSPLHF
-	TRBJ1-6	-	TRBV12-3/TRBV12-4	TGTGCCAGCAGCCACAATGGGGCCCTCCACTTT	CASSHNGALHF
-	TRBJ1-6	-	TRBV27	TGTGCCAGCAGTCCCCCGGGTTATAATTCACCCCTCCACTTT	CASSPPGYNSPLHF
-	TRBJ1-2	-	TRBV7-8	TGTGCCAGCAGCTTAGTGGGCTATGGCTACACCTTC	CASSLVGYGYTF
-	TRBJ1-2	few	TRBV5-6	TGTGCCAGCAGGTCATTTGGGAGGGAAAACTATGGCTACACCTTC	CASRSFGRENYGYTF
TRBD2	TRBJ2-7	few	TRBV20-1	TGCAGTGCGGGAGAGACTAGCGGGGGGTCCTACGAGCAGTACTTC	CSAGETSGGSYEQYF
-	TRBJ1-6	few	TRBV19	TGTGCCAGTAGTAATTATAATTCACCCCTCCACTTT	CASSNYNSPLHF
-	TRBJ2-3	-	TRBV7-9	TGTGCCAGCAGCTTTGACAGGTTTGAAGATACGCAGTATTTT	CASSFDRFEDTQYF
TRBD1	TRBJ1-2	-	TRBV10-3	TGTGCCATCAGTGCCACCCCCGCTCGGACAGGGCCGGGCGGCTACACCTTC	CAISATPARTGPGGYTF
-	TRBJ2-3	once	TRBV20-1	TGCAGTGCTAGGCAGGGGGGTAGGGGAGATACGCAGTATTTT	CSARQGGRGDTQYF
-	TRBJ2-7	-	TRBV7-2	TGTGCCAGCAGCTCCCCGAGGACAAGCTCCTACGAGCAGTACTTC	CASSSPRTSSYEQYF
-	TRBJ2-2	-	TRBV5-4	TGTGCCAGCAGCCATATGCGGGGAGGCACCGGGGAGCTGTTTTTT	CASSHMRGGTGELFF
-	TRBJ2-1	-	TRBV5-4	TGTGCCAGCAGCTCCGAGCTCCGGGGGGCAAACAATGAGCAGTTCTTC	CASSSELRGANNEQFF
-	TRBJ1-4	few	TRBV27	TGTGCCAGCAGCTTTCGGGGGGGGAATGAAAAACTGTTTTTT	CASSFRGGNEKLFF
TRBD2	TRBJ2-3	-	TRBV4-1	TGCGCCAGCAGCCCGAGTGGAGCGGGGGTTAGCACAGATACGCAGTATTTT	CASSPSGAGVSTDTQYF
TRBD1	TRBJ1-4	-	TRBV7-9	TGTGCCAGCAGCCGGGGACAGGCCGAAAAACTGTTTTTT	CASSRGQAEKLFF
-	TRBJ1-5	-	TRBV20-1	TGCAGTGCCGAACAGTCCGGGGCTCAGCCCCAGCATTTT	CSAEQSGAQPQHF
TRBD2	TRBJ2-7	-	TRBV14	TGTGCCAGCAGCCGGACTAGCTCCCGTTCGGTCGAGCAGTACTTC	CASSRTSSRSVEQYF
TRBD2	TRBJ2-5	-	TRBV27	TGTGCCAGCAAATTACTGAGGTCGCTAGCGGGGGAAGAGACCCAGTACTTC	CASKLLRSLAGEETQYF
TRBD2	TRBJ2-2	few	TRBV7-9	TGTGCCAGCAGCTCGTTAGCGGGGGGGAACACCGGGGAGCTGTTTTTT	CASSSLAGGNTGELFF
-	TRBJ1-3	few	TRBV15	TGTGCCACCAGCAGAGATGGGACACTCTCTGGAAACACCATATATTTT	CATSRDGTLSGNTIYF
-	TRBJ2-6	-	TRBV20-1	TGCAGTGCTAGACCGGGTTCATCTGGGGCCAACGTCCTGACTTTC	CSARPGSSGANVLTF
TRBD1	TRBJ2-7	few	TRBV19	TGTGCCAGTAGCCTCCGGGACAGGTCCTACGAGCAGTACTTC	CASSLRDRSYEQYF
-	TRBJ1-5	-	TRBV7-2	TGTGCCAGCAGCTTCCGTAGGAATCAGCCCCAGCATTTT	CASSFRRNQPQHF
-	TRBJ2-5	-	TRBV24-1	TGTGCCACCGGGGGACAAAAACAAGAGACCCAGTACTTC	CATGGQKQETQYF
-	TRBJ2-1	-	TRBV6-1	TGTGCCAGCAGCGTGGGGGGCACCTACAATGAGCAGTTCTTC	CASSVGGTYNEQFF
TRBD1	TRBJ1-5	-	TRBV20-1	TGCAGTGCTAATCCGGGACAGGGCGACGGTCAGCCCCAGCATTTT	CSANPGQGDGQPQHF
-	TRBJ1-6	-	TRBV7-2	TGTGCCAGCAGCTTAGAGGCAGTTTATAATTCACCCCTCCACTTT	CASSLEAVYNSPLHF